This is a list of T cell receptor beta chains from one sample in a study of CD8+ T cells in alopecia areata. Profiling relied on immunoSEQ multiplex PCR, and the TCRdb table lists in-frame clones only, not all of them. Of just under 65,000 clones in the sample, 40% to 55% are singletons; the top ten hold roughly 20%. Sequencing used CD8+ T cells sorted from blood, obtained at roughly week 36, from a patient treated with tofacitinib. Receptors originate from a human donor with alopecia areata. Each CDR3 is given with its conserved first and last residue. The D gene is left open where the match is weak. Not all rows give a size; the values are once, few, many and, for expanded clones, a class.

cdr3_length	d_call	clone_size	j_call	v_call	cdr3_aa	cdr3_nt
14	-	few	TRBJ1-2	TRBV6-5	CASSPRGAVYGYTF	TGTGCCAGCAGCCCTCGTGGGGCGGTCTATGGCTACACCTTC
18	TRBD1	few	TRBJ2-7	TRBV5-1	CASSSPGQGIARPIEQYF	TGCGCCAGCAGCTCACCGGGACAGGGGATCGCGCGGCCCATCGAGCAGTACTTC
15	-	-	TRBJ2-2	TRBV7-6	CASSLPDGNTGELFF	TGTGCCAGCAGCTTGCCGGACGGGAACACCGGGGAGCTGTTTTTT
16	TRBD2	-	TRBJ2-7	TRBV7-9	CASSSGGEGNPDEQYF	TGTGCCAGCAGCTCCGGCGGGGAGGGGAACCCGGACGAGCAGTACTTC
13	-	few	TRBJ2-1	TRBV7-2	CASSQEGSNEQFF	TGCGCCAGCAGCCAAGAGGGTTCCAATGAGCAGTTCTTC
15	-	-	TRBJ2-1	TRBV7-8	CASRTSGFSYNEQFF	TGTGCCAGCAGAACGAGCGGGTTCTCCTACAATGAGCAGTTCTTC
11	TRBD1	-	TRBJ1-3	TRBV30	CAGTVGNTIYF	TGTGCCGGGACAGTTGGAAACACCATATATTTT
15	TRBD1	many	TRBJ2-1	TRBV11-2	CASGTGTASTNEQFF	TGTGCCAGCGGGACCGGGACAGCGAGTACTAATGAGCAGTTCTTC
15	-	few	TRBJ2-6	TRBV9	CASSVPPSGANVLTF	TGTGCCAGCAGCGTACCCCCCTCTGGGGCCAACGTCCTGACTTTC
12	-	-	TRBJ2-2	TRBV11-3	CASSLVEGELFF	TGTGCCAGCAGCCTCGTGGAAGGGGAGCTGTTTTTT
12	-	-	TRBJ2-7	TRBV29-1	CSVEDLGYEQYF	TGCAGCGTTGAAGATCTGGGGTACGAGCAGTACTTC
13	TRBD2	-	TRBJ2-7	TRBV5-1	CASSFTGGDEQYF	TGCGCCAGCAGCTTTACGGGAGGGGACGAGCAGTACTTC
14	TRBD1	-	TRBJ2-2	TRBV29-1	CSVDTGVGGGELFF	TGCAGCGTTGATACAGGGGTTGGAGGCGGGGAGCTGTTTTTT
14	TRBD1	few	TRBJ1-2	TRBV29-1	CSVRDLGTAGGYTF	TGCAGCGTCAGAGACTTAGGGACAGCCGGCGGCTACACCTTC
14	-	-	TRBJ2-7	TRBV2	CASSDFSSSYEQYF	TGTGCCAGCAGTGATTTCTCCTCCTCCTACGAGCAGTACTTC
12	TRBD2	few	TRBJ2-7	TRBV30	CAWSGGSYEQYF	TGTGCCTGGAGTGGCGGGAGTTACGAGCAGTACTTC
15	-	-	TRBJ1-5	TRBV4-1	CASSQESGGNQPQHF	TGCGCCAGCAGCCAAGAATCCGGGGGGAATCAGCCCCAGCATTTT
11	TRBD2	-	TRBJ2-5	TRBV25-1	CASSPGGSQYF	TGTGCCAGCAGCCCCGGGGGGTCCCAGTACTTC
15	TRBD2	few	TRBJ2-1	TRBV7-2	CASSSPSGRDNEQFF	TGTGCCAGCAGTTCCCCTAGCGGGAGGGACAATGAGCAGTTCTTC
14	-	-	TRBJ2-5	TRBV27	CASSFRGAGETQYF	TGTGCCAGCAGTTTTCGGGGGGCCGGGGAGACCCAGTACTTC
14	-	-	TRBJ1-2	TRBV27	CASSPRTPSFGYTF	TGTGCCAGCAGTCCAAGGACACCTTCGTTCGGCTACACCTTC
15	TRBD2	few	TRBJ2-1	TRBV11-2	CASSFSTSGNNEQFF	TGTGCCAGCAGCTTTTCGACTAGCGGGAACAATGAGCAGTTCTTC
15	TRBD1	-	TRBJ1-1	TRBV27	CASSLGTGVYTEAFF	TGTGCCAGCAGTTTAGGGACAGGGGTTTACACTGAAGCTTTCTTT
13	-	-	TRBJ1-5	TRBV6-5	CASSYGGTQPQHF	TGTGCCAGCAGTTACGGAGGGACCCAGCCCCAGCATTTT
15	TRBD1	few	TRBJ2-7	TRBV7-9	CASSLVGTGSNEQYF	TGTGCCAGCAGCTTAGTGGGGACAGGGTCGAACGAGCAGTACTTC
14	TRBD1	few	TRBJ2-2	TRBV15	CATSIGQASGELFF	TGTGCCACCAGCATCGGACAGGCTTCCGGGGAGCTGTTTTTT
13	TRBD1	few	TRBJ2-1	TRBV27	CASSYGQGAEQFF	TGTGCCAGCAGTTACGGACAGGGCGCTGAGCAGTTCTTC
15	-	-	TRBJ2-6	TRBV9	CASSVSGAGANVLTF	TGTGCCAGCAGCGTATCAGGGGCTGGGGCCAACGTCCTGACTTTC
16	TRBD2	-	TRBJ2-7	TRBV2	CASRYDSGRSSYEQYF	TGTGCCAGCAGGTACGATAGCGGGAGGAGCTCCTACGAGCAGTACTTC
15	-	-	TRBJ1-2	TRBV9	CASSVGSGSDYGYTF	TGTGCCAGCAGCGTAGGATCGGGGTCCGACTATGGCTACACCTTC
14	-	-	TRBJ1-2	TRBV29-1	CSVEGRPLDYGYTF	TGCAGCGTTGAGGGCAGGCCCCTCGACTATGGCTACACCTTC
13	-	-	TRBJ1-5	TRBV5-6	CASSFRGRQPQHF	TGTGCCAGCAGCTTTAGGGGACGGCAGCCCCAGCATTTT
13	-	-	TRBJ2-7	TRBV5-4	CASSAVSSYEQYF	TGTGCCAGCAGCGCGGTTTCGTCCTACGAGCAGTACTTC
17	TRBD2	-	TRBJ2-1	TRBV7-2	CASSPAPGLAGGLEQFF	TGTGCCAGCAGCCCAGCACCGGGACTAGCGGGAGGGCTTGAGCAGTTCTTC
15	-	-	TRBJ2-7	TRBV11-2	CASSLVVAVSYEQYF	TGTGCCAGCAGCTTAGTAGTAGCGGTCTCCTACGAGCAGTACTTC
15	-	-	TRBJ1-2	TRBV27	CASSPPGRKNYGYTF	TGTGCCAGCAGTCCACCTGGCAGGAAGAACTATGGCTACACCTTC
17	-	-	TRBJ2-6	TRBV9	CASSTQDAVSGANVLTF	TGTGCCAGCAGCACGCAGGATGCCGTCTCTGGGGCCAACGTCCTGACTTTC
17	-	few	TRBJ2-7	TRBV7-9	CASSSNRARVAVVEQYF	TGTGCCAGCAGTTCCAACAGGGCAAGGGTAGCGGTAGTGGAGCAGTACTTC
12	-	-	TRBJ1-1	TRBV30	CAWSLQGPEAFF	TGTGCCTGGAGTCTACAGGGACCTGAAGCTTTCTTT
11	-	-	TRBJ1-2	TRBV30	CAYLPEYGYTF	TGTGCCTACCTACCAGAGTATGGCTACACCTTC
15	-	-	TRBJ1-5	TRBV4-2	CASSQEPRSGQPQHF	TGTGCCAGCAGCCAAGAACCCCGCTCGGGGCAGCCCCAGCATTTT
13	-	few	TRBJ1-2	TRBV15	CATYQGGVGGYTF	TGTGCCACGTATCAGGGAGGGGTAGGAGGCTACACCTTC
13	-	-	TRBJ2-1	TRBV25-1	CASSLTGSRGQFF	TGTGCCAGCAGCTTAACCGGGTCTCGAGGGCAGTTCTTC
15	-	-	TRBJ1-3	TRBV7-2	CASSLDQGRGNTIYF	TGTGCCAGCAGCTTAGATCAGGGCCGAGGAAACACCATATATTTT
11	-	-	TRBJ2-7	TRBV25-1	CASSEVSEQYF	TGTGCCAGCAGTGAAGTAAGCGAGCAGTACTTC
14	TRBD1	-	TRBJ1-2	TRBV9	CASSHTTGAYGYTF	TGTGCCAGCAGCCATACGACAGGGGCCTATGGCTACACCTTC
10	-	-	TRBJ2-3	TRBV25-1	CATSVGTQYF	TGTGCCACCTCGGTGGGTACGCAGTATTTT
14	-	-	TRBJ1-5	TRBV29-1	CSVELPRGGQPQHF	TGCAGCGTCGAGCTGCCAAGGGGTGGACAGCCCCAGCATTTT
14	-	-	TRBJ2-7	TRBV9	CASSVGQEGYEQYF	TGTGCCAGCAGCGTAGGACAGGAGGGCTACGAGCAGTACTTC
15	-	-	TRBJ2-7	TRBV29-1	CSVEIRNERVYEQYF	TGCAGCGTTGAAATCCGTAACGAGCGGGTCTACGAGCAGTACTTC
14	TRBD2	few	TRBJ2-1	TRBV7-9	CASGRTSGGSEQFF	TGTGCCAGCGGCCGGACTAGCGGGGGGAGTGAGCAGTTCTTC
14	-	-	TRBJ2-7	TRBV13	CASSFRRAPYEQYF	TGTGCCAGCAGCTTCCGCCGGGCCCCCTACGAGCAGTACTTC
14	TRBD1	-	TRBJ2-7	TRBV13	CASSTRTGTYEQYF	TGTGCCAGCAGCACCCGGACAGGGACCTACGAGCAGTACTTC
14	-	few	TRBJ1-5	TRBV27	CASSFGGSRQPQHF	TGTGCCAGCAGTTTTGGTGGGTCCAGGCAGCCCCAGCATTTT
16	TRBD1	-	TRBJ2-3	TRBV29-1	CSVASGTGVYPDTQYF	TGCAGCGTAGCTTCCGGGACAGGGGTATACCCAGATACGCAGTATTTT
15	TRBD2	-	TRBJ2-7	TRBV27	CASSPGLAGAYEQYF	TGTGCCAGCAGCCCGGGACTAGCGGGGGCCTACGAGCAGTACTTC
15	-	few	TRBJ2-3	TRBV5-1	CASSFSGRFGDTQYF	TGCGCCAGCAGCTTCAGTGGTCGTTTCGGGGATACGCAGTATTTT